This TCR beta chain originates from a study of blood T cell repertoires in COVID-19. The wider study: Acute and convalescent COVID-19 samples came from the United States, Italy and Spain. The cDNA or gDNA used as material had been derived from T cells, B-cell-depleted T cells, or PBMCs.

This table comes from immunoSEQ multiplex PCR, and its TCRdb copy is limited to in-frame clones, with some not included. The sample contains about 190,000 clones, roughly 90% of which appear only once. J was trimmed by 10 bases and V by 6 bases; bases with no gene match: 11. This CDR3 is 13 amino acids long. Germline CDR1 reads SGHRS; CDR2 reads YFSETQ. The source of this sequence is a woman aged 40 to 50 who had recovered from COVID-19. Sequenced input: peripheral blood. The chain has TRBV5-1 and TRBJ2-3; 7 bases fit TRBD1. Written as DNA, the CDR3 is TGCGCCAGCACTCCGAGGACAGGCGTCCCGCAGTATTTT. Protein: CASTPRTGVPQYF.